A selection of T cell receptor beta chains follows, all from one sample in a study of blood T cell repertoires in COVID-19. Profiled with immunoSEQ multiplex PCR; TCRdb holds only in-frame clones, not every one. Of some 220,000 clones listed, around 90% are singletons. The sequenced material came from peripheral blood. The receptors shown here come from a woman aged 18-29 years who had recovered from COVID-19. Both conserved end residues are part of each CDR3. A D gene is named only where the DNA matches it firmly. Part of the rows lack a size; the others show once, few, many or a class for expanded clones.

V gene	J gene	D gene	clone size	CDR3 protein	CDR3 DNA
TRBV24-1	TRBJ2-1	TRBD2	few	CATSDPGTSGRYNEQFF	TGTGCCACCAGTGATCCCGGGACTAGCGGGCGATACAATGAGCAGTTCTTC
TRBV30	TRBJ2-3	.	.	CAWTRGGGKTDTQYF	TGTGCCTGGACACGTGGTGGAGGGAAGACAGATACGCAGTATTTT
TRBV12-3/TRBV12-4	TRBJ1-1	TRBD1	once	CAGSRGPNTEAFF	TGTGCCGGCTCCAGGGGGCCGAACACTGAAGCTTTCTTT
TRBV19	TRBJ1-5	TRBD1	.	CASSIRGQYSNQPQHF	TGTGCCAGTAGTATAAGGGGACAGTATAGCAATCAGCCCCAGCATTTT
TRBV3-1/TRBV3-2	TRBJ2-2	TRBD1	.	CASSQTGQGNRELFF	TGTGCCAGCAGCCAAACGGGACAGGGCAACCGGGAGCTGTTTTTT
TRBV5-6	TRBJ1-1	TRBD1	.	CASSFGTGLTEAFF	TGTGCCAGCAGCTTCGGGACAGGGCTCACTGAAGCTTTCTTT
TRBV29-1	TRBJ1-3	TRBD1	.	CSVDQTGGSGNTIYF	TGCAGCGTCGACCAGACAGGGGGCTCTGGAAACACCATATATTTT
TRBV11-2	TRBJ1-1	.	.	CASSEIRATEAFF	TGTGCCAGCAGCGAAATAAGAGCCACTGAAGCTTTCTTT
TRBV7-9	TRBJ2-7	TRBD1	.	CASSWTGLYEQYF	TGTGCCAGCAGCTGGACAGGGCTCTACGAGCAGTACTTC
TRBV7-3	TRBJ2-1	.	.	CASSLTRLVSSSYNEQFF	TGTGCCAGCAGCTTAACTCGCCTCGTTAGTAGCTCCTACAATGAGCAGTTCTTC
TRBV29-1	TRBJ2-5	.	.	CSAGGVETQYF	TGCAGCGCCGGAGGGGTGGAGACCCAGTACTTC
TRBV9	TRBJ2-1	TRBD2	.	CASSVRLAGGPERSYNEQFF	TGTGCCAGCAGCGTTAGACTAGCGGGAGGGCCAGAGCGCTCCTACAATGAGCAGTTCTTC
TRBV14	TRBJ1-1	.	.	CASSHWTGAGGGTEAFF	TGTGCCAGCAGCCATTGGACTGGAGCAGGTGGCGGCACTGAAGCTTTCTTT
TRBV7-9	TRBJ2-5	TRBD2	.	CASSLRDSGRAEAQYF	TGTGCCAGCAGCTTAAGGGATAGCGGGAGAGCTGAGGCCCAGTACTTC
TRBV18	TRBJ1-5	TRBD1	.	CASSHIQGSNQPQHF	TGTGCCAGCTCACACATACAGGGGAGCAATCAGCCCCAGCATTTT
TRBV4-2	TRBJ2-4	.	.	CASSQDSKNIQYF	TGTGCCAGCAGCCAAGACTCCAAAAACATTCAGTACTTC
TRBV11-3	TRBJ2-1	.	.	CASSPEGHEQFF	TGTGCCAGCAGCCCTGAGGGTCATGAGCAGTTCTTC
TRBV18	TRBJ1-2	.	.	CASSPSQSANYGYTF	TGTGCCAGCTCACCATCTCAGTCCGCTAACTATGGCTACACCTTC
TRBV7-2	TRBJ2-6	TRBD2	.	CASRGGGSGPGANVLTF	TGTGCCAGCAGGGGCGGGGGGTCCGGACCTGGGGCCAACGTCCTGACTTTC
TRBV16	TRBJ2-1	.	.	CASSPWTLHYNEQFF	TGTGCCAGCAGCCCATGGACACTACACTACAATGAGCAGTTCTTC
TRBV25-1	TRBJ1-3	.	few	CASSVTGKTGNTIYF	TGTGCCAGCAGCGTTACAGGGAAGACTGGAAACACCATATATTTT
TRBV4-1	TRBJ2-5	TRBD1	once	CASSGGQAGKETQYF	TGCGCCAGCAGCGGGGGACAGGCGGGGAAAGAGACCCAGTACTTC
TRBV7-8	TRBJ2-7	.	.	CASSLPSSYEQYF	TGTGCCAGCAGCTTACCTAGCTCCTACGAGCAGTACTTC
TRBV19	TRBJ2-7	TRBD1	.	CASRNQGANEQYF	TGTGCCAGTAGGAATCAGGGGGCGAACGAGCAGTACTTC
TRBV29-1	TRBJ2-4	.	.	CSVRWLGGNIQYF	TGCAGCGTTAGATGGCTGGGGGGTAACATTCAGTACTTC
TRBV7-3	TRBJ2-1	TRBD1	.	CASSLQGTGVNHANYNEQFF	TGTGCCAGCAGCCTACAGGGGACAGGGGTCAACCACGCCAACTACAATGAGCAGTTCTTC
TRBV3-1/TRBV3-2	TRBJ2-7	.	.	CASSQGRTYSYEQYF	TGTGCCAGCAGCCAAGGCAGGACTTACTCCTACGAGCAGTACTTC
TRBV7-2	TRBJ2-3	TRBD2	once	CASNQAGVVVSDTQYF	TGTGCCAGCAACCAAGCGGGAGTGGTGGTGTCGGATACGCAGTATTTT
TRBV4-3	TRBJ2-7	TRBD1	.	CASSQEAQGKYEQYF	TGCGCCAGCAGCCAAGAGGCACAGGGGAAGTACGAGCAGTACTTC
TRBV3-1/TRBV3-2	TRBJ1-1	.	.	CASSQSNAIEAFF	TGTGCCAGCAGCCAAAGCAACGCCATTGAAGCTTTCTTT
TRBV5-8	TRBJ2-7	TRBD2	few	CASSVTSAYEQYF	TGTGCCAGCAGCGTTACTAGCGCCTACGAGCAGTACTTC
TRBV13	TRBJ2-1	.	.	CASSLAGFTYNEQFF	TGTGCCAGCAGCTTAGCAGGGTTCACCTACAATGAGCAGTTCTTC
TRBV5-8	TRBJ2-7	TRBD2	.	CASSSRAGTTTSEQYF	TGTGCCAGCAGCTCGAGGGCCGGGACTACCACCAGCGAGCAGTACTTC
TRBV29-1	TRBJ2-1	TRBD1	.	CSVPGTGWEQFF	TGCAGCGTGCCCGGGACAGGGTGGGAGCAGTTCTTC
TRBV16	TRBJ1-5	.	.	CASSHREINPQHF	TGTGCCAGCAGCCACAGGGAAATTAACCCCCAGCATTTT
TRBV30	TRBJ1-2	TRBD1	.	CAWRFDRGLYYGYTF	TGTGCCTGGAGATTCGACAGGGGGCTATACTATGGCTACACCTTC
TRBV9	TRBJ1-1	.	.	CASSVSGLGNTEAFF	TGTGCCAGCAGCGTATCAGGGCTCGGGAACACTGAAGCTTTCTTT
TRBV5-1	TRBJ2-1	.	.	CASSSLGPGEYNEQFF	TGCGCCAGCAGCTCCCTGGGGCCGGGAGAATACAATGAGCAGTTCTTC
TRBV7-2	TRBJ1-3	.	few	CASSRGNSGNTIYF	TGTGCCAGCAGCCGCGGGAACTCTGGAAACACCATATATTTT
TRBV28	TRBJ2-2	TRBD2	.	CASRVVTSGIRAGELFF	TGTGCCAGCAGAGTCGTAACTAGCGGGATAAGAGCCGGGGAGCTGTTTTTT
TRBV7-9	TRBJ2-1	TRBD2	.	CASSPGTSGYNEQFF	TGTGCCAGCAGCCCCGGGACTAGCGGTTACAATGAGCAGTTCTTC
TRBV5-4	TRBJ2-7	TRBD2	.	CASSAGSLAGVGEQYF	TGTGCCAGCAGCGCAGGCTCACTAGCGGGAGTGGGGGAGCAGTACTTC
TRBV27	TRBJ1-1	.	.	CASSTPRGTEAFF	TGTGCCAGCAGCACCCCCCGCGGTACTGAAGCTTTCTTT
TRBV11-3	TRBJ1-1	TRBD1	.	CASSPEGQTNTEAFF	TGTGCCAGCAGCCCGGAGGGACAGACAAACACTGAAGCTTTCTTT
TRBV4-1	TRBJ2-7	TRBD1	.	CASSQVPDRGLYEQYF	TGCGCCAGCAGCCAAGTCCCGGACAGGGGGCTCTACGAGCAGTACTTC
TRBV9	TRBJ2-7	TRBD1	.	CASSVEGQGFEQYF	TGTGCCAGCAGCGTAGAGGGACAGGGGTTCGAGCAGTACTTC
TRBV2	TRBJ2-4	TRBD1	.	CATKEGQGLDIQYF	TGTGCCACAAAAGAAGGACAGGGTCTAGACATTCAGTACTTC
TRBV2	TRBJ1-5	.	once	CASMSPTASNQPQHF	TGTGCCAGCATGAGCCCGACAGCGAGCAATCAGCCCCAGCATTTT
TRBV11-1	TRBJ1-4	TRBD1	.	CASSQDRRNEKLFF	TGTGCCAGCAGCCAGGACAGGAGAAATGAAAAACTGTTTTTT
TRBV4-3	TRBJ1-3	TRBD1	.	CASSPTQGAGGDTIYF	TGCGCCAGCAGCCCCACTCAAGGAGCAGGGGGAGACACCATATATTTT
TRBV7-3	TRBJ2-7	TRBD2	.	CASSLAGGLSYEQYF	TGTGCCAGCAGCTTAGCGGGAGGGCTTTCCTACGAGCAGTACTTC
TRBV15	TRBJ1-4	.	.	CATSRVGGNEKLFF	TGTGCCACCAGCAGAGTCGGAGGGAATGAAAAACTGTTTTTT
TRBV10-3	TRBJ2-2	.	.	CAISESPEGSYTGELFF	TGTGCCATCAGTGAGTCGCCGGAGGGTAGTTACACCGGGGAGCTGTTTTTT
TRBV19	TRBJ2-1	.	.	CASNQGLNEQFF	TGTGCCAGTAATCAGGGATTGAATGAGCAGTTCTTC
TRBV7-3	TRBJ2-7	TRBD2	.	CASSPGLGLYEQYF	TGTGCCAGCAGTCCGGGACTAGGTCTTTACGAGCAGTACTTC
TRBV6-2/TRBV6-3	TRBJ2-7	.	.	CASSYRPGEQYF	TGTGCCAGCAGCTATAGGCCGGGCGAGCAGTACTTC
TRBV7-2	TRBJ2-1	TRBD1	.	CASSLSRDRGYNEQFF	TGTGCCAGCAGCTTAAGCCGGGACAGGGGCTACAATGAGCAGTTCTTC